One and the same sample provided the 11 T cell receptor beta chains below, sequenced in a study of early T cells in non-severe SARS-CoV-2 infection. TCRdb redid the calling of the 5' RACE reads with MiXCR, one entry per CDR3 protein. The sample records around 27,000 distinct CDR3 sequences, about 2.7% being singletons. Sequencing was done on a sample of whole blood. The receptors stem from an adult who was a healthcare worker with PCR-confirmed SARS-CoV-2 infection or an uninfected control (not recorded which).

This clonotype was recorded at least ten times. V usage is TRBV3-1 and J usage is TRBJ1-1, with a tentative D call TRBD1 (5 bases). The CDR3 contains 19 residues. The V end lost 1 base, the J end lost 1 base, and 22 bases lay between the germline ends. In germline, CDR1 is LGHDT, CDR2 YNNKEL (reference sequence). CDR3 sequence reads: CASSQVLKDTNFRNTEAFF. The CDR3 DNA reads TGTGCCAGCAGCCAAGTGCTCAAGGACACAAATTTTAGGAACACTGAAGCTTTCTTT.

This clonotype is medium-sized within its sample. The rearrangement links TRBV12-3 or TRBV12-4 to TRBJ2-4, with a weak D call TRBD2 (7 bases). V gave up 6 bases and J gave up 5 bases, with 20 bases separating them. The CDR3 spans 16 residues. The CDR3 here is CASSPVDGGGENIQYF. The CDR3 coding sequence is TGTGCCAGCAGCCCCGTAGATGGCGGGGGCGAAAACATTCAGTACTTC.

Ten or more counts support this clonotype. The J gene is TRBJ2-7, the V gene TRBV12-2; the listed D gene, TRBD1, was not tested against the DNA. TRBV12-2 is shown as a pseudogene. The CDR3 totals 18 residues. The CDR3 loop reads CASRLFRSPGRRCYEQYV. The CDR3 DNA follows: TGTGCAAGTCGCTTATTCCGGTCCCCGGGTCGGCGCTGCTACGAGCAGTACGTC.

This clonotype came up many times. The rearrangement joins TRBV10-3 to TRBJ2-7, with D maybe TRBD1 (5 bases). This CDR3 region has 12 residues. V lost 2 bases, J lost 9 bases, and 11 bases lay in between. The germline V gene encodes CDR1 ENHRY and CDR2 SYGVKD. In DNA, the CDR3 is TGTGCCATCAGTGAGACACAGGCAGTGCAGTACGTC. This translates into CAISETQAVQYV.

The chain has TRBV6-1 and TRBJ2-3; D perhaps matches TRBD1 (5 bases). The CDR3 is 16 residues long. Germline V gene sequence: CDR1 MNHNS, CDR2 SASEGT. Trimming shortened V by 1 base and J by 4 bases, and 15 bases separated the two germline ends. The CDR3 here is CASSEGFSGFSDTQYF. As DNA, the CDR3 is TGTGCCAGCAGTGAAGGGTTTTCAGGGTTCTCAGATACGCAGTATTTT.

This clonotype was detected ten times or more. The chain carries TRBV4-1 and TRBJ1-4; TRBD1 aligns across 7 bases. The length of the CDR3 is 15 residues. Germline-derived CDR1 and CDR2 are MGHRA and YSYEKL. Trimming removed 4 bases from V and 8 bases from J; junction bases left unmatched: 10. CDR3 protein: CASSLSTGEREKLFF. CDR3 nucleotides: TGCGCCAGCAGCCTAAGCACAGGGGAAAGGGAAAAACTGTTTTTT.

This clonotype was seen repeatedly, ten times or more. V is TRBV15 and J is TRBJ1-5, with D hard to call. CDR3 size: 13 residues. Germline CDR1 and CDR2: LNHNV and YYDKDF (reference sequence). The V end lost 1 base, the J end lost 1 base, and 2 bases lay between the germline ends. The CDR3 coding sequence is TGTGCCACCAGCAGAGCGAGCAATCAGCCCCAGCATTTT. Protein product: CATSRASNQPQHF.

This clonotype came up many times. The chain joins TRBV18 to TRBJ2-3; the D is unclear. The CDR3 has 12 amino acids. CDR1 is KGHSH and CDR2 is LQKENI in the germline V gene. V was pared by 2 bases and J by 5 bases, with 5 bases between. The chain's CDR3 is CASSPGGDTQYF. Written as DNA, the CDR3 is TGTGCCAGCTCACCAGGTGGAGATACGCAGTATTTT.

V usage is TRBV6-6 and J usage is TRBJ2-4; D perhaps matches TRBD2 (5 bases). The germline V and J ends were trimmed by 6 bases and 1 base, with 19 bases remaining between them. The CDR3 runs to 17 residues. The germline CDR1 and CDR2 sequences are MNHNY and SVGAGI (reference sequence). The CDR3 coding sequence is TGTGCCAGCAGCATAGGGTACGAAACGGGGGCCAAAAACATTCAGTACTTC. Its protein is CASSIGYETGAKNIQYF.

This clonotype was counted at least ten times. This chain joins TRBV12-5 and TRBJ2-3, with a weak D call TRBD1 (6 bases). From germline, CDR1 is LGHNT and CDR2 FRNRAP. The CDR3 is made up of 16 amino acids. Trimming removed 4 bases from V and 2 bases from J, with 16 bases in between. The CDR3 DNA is TGTGCTAGTGGTTCGGCCAGGGGTCATCCCACAGATACGCAGTATTTT. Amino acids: CASGSARGHPTDTQYF.

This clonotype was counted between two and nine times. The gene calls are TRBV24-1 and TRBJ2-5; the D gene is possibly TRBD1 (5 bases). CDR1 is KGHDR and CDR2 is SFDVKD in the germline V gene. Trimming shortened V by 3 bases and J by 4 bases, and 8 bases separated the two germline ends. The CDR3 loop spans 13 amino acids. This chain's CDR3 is CATSDGQGETQYF. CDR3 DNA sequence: TGTGCCACCAGTGATGGGCAGGGAGAGACCCAGTACTTC.